The 30 T cell receptor beta chains reported below all come from one sample, sequenced in a study of blood T cell repertoires in COVID-19. Here immunoSEQ multiplex PCR was the method, and the copy in TCRdb shows in-frame clones only, minus some. Altogether roughly 16,000 clones are present, around 73% being singletons, with the ten largest covering around a fifth. Input material: peripheral blood. The receptors derive from a man aged 55-75 years with active or convalescent COVID-19.

The chain carries TRBV9 and TRBJ2-3; 7 bases agree with TRBD2. The V gene end was trimmed by 0 bases and the J gene end by 6 bases; junction bases not matched to a gene: 4. This CDR3 contains 14 residues. The V gene's germline CDR1 is SGDLS and CDR2 YYNGEE. The CDR3 sequence is CASSVAWGGDTQYF. CDR3 nucleotide sequence: TGTGCCAGCAGCGTAGCATGGGGAGGGGATACGCAGTATTTT.

The chain has TRBV9 and TRBJ1-2, with 9 bases matching TRBD1. Germline assignment: CDR1 SGDLS and CDR2 YYNGEE. This CDR3 contains 12 residues. V shed 4 bases, J shed 6 bases, and the junction held 1 base outside the gene matches. The CDR3 region has the DNA TGTGCCAGCAGCCGGACAGGGGATGGCTACACCTTC. It is translated as CASSRTGDGYTF.

The J gene is TRBJ1-1, the V gene TRBV30; unclear D gene. CDR1 and CDR2 from the germline V gene are GTSNPN and SVGIG (reference sequence). Trimming removed 0 bases at V and 9 bases at J, with 8 bases between. This CDR3 is 11 amino acids long. The chain's CDR3 is CAWSVNSQAFF. The CDR3 DNA sequence: TGTGCCTGGAGTGTAAACAGCCAAGCTTTCTTT.

The rearrangement links TRBV11-3 to TRBJ1-1; the D gene is possibly TRBD1 (6 bases). The germline gives CDR1 SGHNT, CDR2 YENEEA. This CDR3 has 15 amino acids. V was cut by 4 bases and J by 1 base, with 13 bases left in between. The CDR3 DNA reads as TGTGCCAGCAGCTACGGGGGGGCGCAGAACACTGAAGCTTTCTTT. Amino acid sequence: CASSYGGAQNTEAFF.

This chain joins TRBV19 and TRBJ1-1, with D perhaps TRBD1 (5 bases). The germline gives CDR1 LNHDA, CDR2 SQIVND (reference sequence). The CDR3 has 18 amino acids. Between the trimmed V and J ends, which lost 1 base and 1 base, there was a span of 19 bases. The CDR3 protein is CASSIGLGGGQKNTEAFF. The CDR3 DNA follows: TGTGCCAGTAGTATAGGTCTCGGGGGAGGGCAGAAGAACACTGAAGCTTTCTTT.

The DNA for the CDR3 is TGTGCCAGCTCGGGAGAAACGTACACTGAAGCTTTCTTT. Amino acids: CASSGETYTEAFF. V and J are TRBV9 and TRBJ1-1; D remains unclear. Trimming cost V 7 bases and J 3 bases, with 13 bases left between them. The CDR3 is made up of 13 amino acids. The germline CDR1 and CDR2 sequences are SGDLS and YYNGEE. The complete variable domain, with remaining parts taken from reference TRBV9 and TRBJ1-1, reads DSGVTQTPKHLITATGQRVTLRCSPRSGDLSVYWYQQSLDQGLQFLIQYYNGEERAKGNILERFSAQQFPDLHSELNLSSLELGDSALYFCASSGETYTEAFFGQGTRLTVV.

This rearrangement joins TRBV9 to TRBJ2-1; D may be TRBD2 (6 bases). Trimming cost V 3 bases and J 2 bases, with 12 bases left between them. Germline CDR1 reads SGDLS; CDR2 reads YYNGEE. The CDR3 has 15 amino acids. CDR3 loop: CASSARDSAYNEQFF. CDR3 DNA: TGTGCCAGCAGCGCCCGGGACTCCGCCTACAATGAGCAGTTCTTC.

The chain employs TRBV21-1 and TRBJ1-1. TRBV21-1 is a pseudogene segment. This CDR3 comprises 14 residues. The CDR3 DNA sequence: TGTGCCAGCAGTAAGCAAGGGAGCGGCACTGAAGCTTTCTTT. It translates to CASSKQGSGTEAFF.

J is TRBJ2-3 and V is TRBV9; 9 nucleotides agree with TRBD2. The CDR3 loop spans 15 amino acids. Germline CDR1 reads SGDLS; CDR2 reads YYNGEE. The V and J ends lost 3 bases and 4 bases, in that order; junction bases with no gene match: 6. The CDR3, as DNA: TGTGCCAGCAGCGCCGGGGGACTAGCCGCAGATACGCAGTATTTT. It encodes CASSAGGLAADTQYF.

V usage is TRBV30 and J usage is TRBJ2-7; 11 positions match TRBD1. The germline V gene encodes CDR1 GTSNPN and CDR2 SVGIG (reference sequence). This CDR3 has 15 residues. V was pared by 4 bases and J by 2 bases, with 7 bases of the junction left unmatched. The CDR3 is CAWTFPGQGAYEQYF. Written as DNA, the CDR3 is TGTGCCTGGACCTTCCCGGGACAGGGGGCCTACGAGCAGTACTTC.

This clone appeared a single time. This chain joins TRBV25-1 and TRBJ2-1; a possible D gene is TRBD2 (6 bases). CDR1 and CDR2 (germline): MGHDK, SYGVNS. V lost 6 bases to trimming and J lost 4 bases, with 10 bases between them. The CDR3 is 13 residues long. The CDR3, as DNA: TGTGCCAGCAGCCGTGGGGGGTACAATGAGCAGTTCTTC. Residues: CASSRGGYNEQFF. The full variable domain, its missing parts supplied by reference TRBV25-1 and TRBJ2-1, is EADIYQTPRYLVIGTGKKITLECSQTMGHDKMYWYQQDPGMELHLIHYSYGVNSTEKGDLSSESTVSRIRTEHFPLTLESARPSHTSQYLCASSRGGYNEQFFGPGTRLTVL.

V usage is TRBV12-5 and J usage is TRBJ2-1, with a weak D call TRBD1 (5 bases). CDR3 length: 15 residues. Trimming removed 7 bases at V and 0 bases at J, with 13 bases between. Germline V gene lookup returns CDR1 LGHNT and CDR2 FRNRAP. CDR3 nucleotides: TGTGCTAGTGCCGCCCGAGACAGCTCCTACAATGAGCAGTTCTTC. This translates into CASAARDSSYNEQFF.

The V gene is TRBV5-1, the J gene TRBJ2-3, with D maybe TRBD2 (5 bases). The germline V and J ends were trimmed by 4 bases and 0 bases, with 15 bases remaining between them. There are 16 residues in the CDR3. Germline V CDR1 and CDR2: SGHRS, YFSETQ. As DNA, the CDR3 is TGCGCCAGCAGCCCTGGAGGATGGGCTAGCACAGATACGCAGTATTTT. Encoded protein: CASSPGGWASTDTQYF.

J is TRBJ2-5 and V is TRBV3-1 (or the pseudogene TRBV3-2), with D possibly matching TRBD1 (6 bases). This CDR3 is built from 17 residues. Between the trimmed V and J ends, which lost 1 base and 7 bases, there was a span of 22 bases. Germline V gene lookup returns CDR1 LGHDT and CDR2 YNNKEL (reference sequence). CDR3 bases: TGTGCCAGCAGCCAAGCGGGGTCGGTGGTGGGGGCCGGGACCCAGTACTTC. This translates into CASSQAGSVVGAGTQYF.

The chain combines TRBV5-1 with TRBJ2-2; D gene ambiguous. The CDR3 is 15 amino acids. Per germline, CDR1 SGHRS and CDR2 YFSETQ. V lost 1 base and J lost 0, with 7 bases in between. The chain's CDR3 is CASSLSQSNTGELFF. The CDR3 DNA follows: TGCGCCAGCAGCTTGAGTCAGTCGAACACCGGGGAGCTGTTTTTT.

The chain is built from TRBV6-5 and TRBJ2-2; D gene unclear. The CDR3 consists of 16 residues. Germline CDR1 and CDR2: MNHEY and SVGAGI. Deletions cut 2 bases from V and 3 bases from J, with 13 bases between. The CDR3, as DNA: TGTGCCAGCAGTTACGATGGTCAGGCCTACACCGGGGAGCTGTTTTTT. Protein: CASSYDGQAYTGELFF.

This chain joins TRBV19 and TRBJ2-7; 11 nucleotides agree with TRBD1. V gave up 6 bases and J gave up 7 bases; unmatched junction bases: 11. Germline assignment: CDR1 LNHDA and CDR2 SQIVND (reference sequence). The CDR3 has 15 amino acids. In DNA, the CDR3 is TGTGCCAGTAGAAGGACAGGGGGCACTCGGGGGGAGCAGTACTTC. It translates to CASRRTGGTRGEQYF.

The rearrangement uses TRBV10-2 and TRBJ1-1; D is perhaps TRBD1 (6 bases). V dropped 3 bases and J dropped 6 bases, with 14 bases sitting between them. The length of the CDR3 is 14 residues. Germline V gene lookup returns CDR1 WSHSY and CDR2 SAAADI. The CDR3 region is CASSEATGRAEAFF. The CDR3 DNA follows: TGCGCCAGCAGTGAAGCCACAGGGAGGGCTGAAGCTTTCTTT.

The chain has TRBV28 and TRBJ2-7; TRBD1 matches at 8 bases. The V and J ends lost 6 bases and 0 bases, in that order; junction bases with no gene match: 4. Germline CDR1 reads MDHEN; CDR2 reads SYDVKM. The CDR3 runs 14 residues. DNA of the CDR3: TGTGCCAGCAGGGACAGGGCGAGCTCCTACGAGCAGTACTTC. Protein product: CASRDRASSYEQYF.

V gene TRBV7-9 combines with J gene TRBJ2-5, with D perhaps matching TRBD2 (6 bases). Germline loops: CDR1 SEHNR, CDR2 FQNEAQ (reference sequence). This CDR3 has 15 amino acids. Trimming pared 4 bases from V and 2 bases from J, leaving 14 bases between. The CDR3 coding sequence is TGTGCCAGCAGCTACCCGGGAGTTGGGCAAGAGACCCAGTACTTC. It is translated as CASSYPGVGQETQYF.

The V gene is TRBV18, the J gene TRBJ1-1; possibly TRBD1 for D (6 bases). This CDR3 is built from 12 residues. Trimming removed 3 bases from V and 8 bases from J, with 10 bases in between. CDR1 is KGHSH and CDR2 is LQKENI in the germline V gene. CDR3 DNA sequence: TGTGCCAGCTCACCCGGGACAAACGAAGCTTTCTTT. Residues: CASSPGTNEAFF.

The rearrangement joins TRBV3-1 (or the pseudogene TRBV3-2) to TRBJ1-2; possibly TRBD1 for D (5 bases). V was trimmed by 0 bases and J by 12 bases, leaving 14 bases between them. In germline, CDR1 is LGHDT, CDR2 YNNKEL (reference sequence). The CDR3 covers 13 residues. The CDR3 loop reads CASSQDWGEGHTF. In nucleotides, the CDR3 is TGTGCCAGCAGCCAAGACTGGGGGGAAGGTCACACCTTC.

Only a few counts were recorded for this clone. The chain combines TRBV10-2 with TRBJ2-7, with TRBD2 matching 11 bases. V shed 6 bases and J 0 bases; nucleotides not matched to a gene: 4. The CDR3 extends over 15 amino acids. The germline gives CDR1 WSHSY, CDR2 SAAADI. The CDR3 bases are TGCGCCAGCAGGCCTAGCGGGGGGAGCTCCTACGAGCAGTACTTC. Its protein product is CASRPSGGSSYEQYF.

V gene TRBV19 combines with J gene TRBJ1-1; D unresolved. The CDR3 totals 13 residues. Looked up from germline, CDR1 is LNHDA and CDR2 is SQIVND (reference sequence). V dropped 7 bases and J dropped 2 bases, with 11 bases sitting between them. CDR3 sequence reads: CASMSQVNTEAFF. The CDR3 DNA reads as TGTGCCAGTATGAGCCAGGTCAACACTGAAGCTTTCTTT.

This sequence joins TRBV6-1 and TRBJ2-2, with D possibly TRBD2 on 5 matching bases. CDR1 is MNHNS, CDR2 SASEGT, per germline. Deletions cut 2 bases from V and 6 bases from J, with 16 bases between. The CDR3 totals 16 residues. CDR3 protein: CASSENGGRTAGELFF. For the CDR3, the DNA is TGTGCCAGCAGTGAAAACGGCGGGCGTACGGCCGGGGAGCTGTTTTTT.

This CDR3 is CASSQGTGGPNQPQHF. Written as DNA, the CDR3 is TGTGCCAGCAGCCAAGGGACAGGGGGCCCAAATCAGCCCCAGCATTTT. The chain carries TRBV4-2 and TRBJ1-5; 11 bases match TRBD1. V gave up 1 base and J gave up 4 bases; unmatched junction bases: 3. The CDR3 length is 16 residues. CDR1 and CDR2 (germline): LGHNA, YNFKEQ.

The rearrangement joins TRBV5-4 to TRBJ1-1; TRBD1 might be the D (5 bases). V was pared by 4 bases and J by 0 bases, with 13 bases between. The CDR3 spans 15 residues. Germline V CDR1 and CDR2: SGHNT, YYREEE (reference sequence). The CDR3 sequence: CASSPLQGLNTEAFF. The CDR3 nucleotides are TGTGCCAGCAGCCCTCTTCAGGGATTGAACACTGAAGCTTTCTTT.

The chain uses TRBV5-1 and TRBJ2-2; 9 bases are a match to TRBD1. This CDR3 is 16 amino acids long. Germline lookup yields CDR1 SGHRS and CDR2 YFSETQ. Germline trimming cut 4 bases from V and 3 bases from J; bases unmatched to any gene: 7. DNA for the CDR3: TGCGCCAGCAGCGTCGACGGGACAGGGTACACCGGGGAGCTGTTTTTT. This gives the protein CASSVDGTGYTGELFF.

The gene calls are TRBV5-1 and TRBJ1-2; tentative D call: TRBD1 (5 bases). The CDR3 has 15 residues. The germline V gene encodes CDR1 SGHRS and CDR2 YFSETQ. The germline V and J ends were trimmed by 2 bases and 5 bases, with 16 bases remaining between them. As DNA, the CDR3 is TGCGCCAGCAGCTTAGGGTCCTTGGGGGGGTATGGCTACACCTTC. Translated: CASSLGSLGGYGYTF.

V gene TRBV29-1 combines with J gene TRBJ2-2; possible D gene TRBD2, 6 bases. The length of the CDR3 is 13 residues. Germline CDR1 and CDR2: SQVTM and ANQGSEA. Between the trimmed V and J ends, which lost 3 bases and 5 bases, there was a span of 10 bases. CDR3 DNA sequence: TGCAGCGTTGAGCCGGGAGATACCGGGGAGCTGTTTTTT. This encodes CSVEPGDTGELFF.